Each of the 5 T cell receptor beta chains below was sequenced from the same sample in a study of T cell responses to AZD1222 COVID-19 vaccine. The method was immunoSEQ multiplex PCR; TCRdb's version includes in-frame clones alone and lacks a portion of them. The table has under 200,000 clones, around nine tenths seen once. Here the sequenced sample was peripheral blood, taken 28 days after the second AZD1222 dose. These receptor sequences come from an adult who received the AZD1222 COVID-19 vaccine.

This chain joins TRBV13 and TRBJ2-1; a possible D gene is TRBD2 (6 bases). The germline CDR1 and CDR2 sequences are PRHDT and FYEKMQ (reference sequence). The CDR3 has 16 residues. Between the trimmed V and J ends, which lost 5 bases and 1 base, there was a span of 15 bases. CDR3 residues: CASSAAGKRSYNEQFF. DNA of the CDR3: TGTGCCAGCAGCGCCGCGGGGAAGCGTTCCTACAATGAGCAGTTCTTC.

The chain has TRBV29-1 and TRBJ2-5, with D uncertain. The germline gives CDR1 SQVTM, CDR2 ANQGSEA. The length of the CDR3 is 11 residues. Trimming took 4 bases from V and 8 from J, leaving 11 bases between them. The CDR3 DNA follows: TGCAGCGTTGCCGGCTTCCGAACCCAGTACTTC. Translation: CSVAGFRTQYF. Based on the CDR3 plus reference TRBV29-1 and TRBJ2-5, the full variable domain is SAVISQKPSRDICQRGTSLTIQCQVDSQVTMMFWYRQQPGQSLTLIATANQGSEATYESGFVIDKFPISRPNLTFSTLTVSNMSPEDSSIYLCSVAGFRTQYFGPGTRLLVL.

The gene calls are TRBV5-1 and TRBJ1-2, with 12 bases identical to TRBD1. Germline CDR1 reads SGHRS; CDR2 reads YFSETQ. This CDR3 comprises 15 residues. The V and J ends lost 3 bases and 8 bases, in that order; junction bases with no gene match: 8. CDR3 DNA sequence: TGCGCCAGCAGCTCCGCGGGACAGGGGGCGGGAGGCTACACCTTC. Translated, it gives CASSSAGQGAGGYTF.

J is TRBJ2-7 and V is TRBV6-6, with TRBD2 matching over 11 bases. In germline, CDR1 is MNHNY, CDR2 SVGAGI (reference sequence). V trimming: 4 bases; J trimming: 3 bases; junction bases outside the gene matches: 5. CDR3 length: 15 amino acids. For the CDR3, the DNA is TGTGCCAGCAGTTCCGAGACTAGCGGGATCTACGAGCAGTACTTC. Amino acids: CASSSETSGIYEQYF.

The CDR3 here is CSVGKNTEAFF. CDR3 coding DNA: TGCAGCGTTGGGAAGAACACTGAAGCTTTCTTT. This chain connects TRBV29-1 to TRBJ1-1; D uncertain. Germline V gene sequence: CDR1 SQVTM, CDR2 ANQGSEA. This CDR3 is built from 11 residues. V was clipped by 4 bases and J by 1 base, with 4 bases between them.